Shown below are 11 T cell receptor beta chains from a single sample sequenced in a study of technical replicates of blood from several donors. The data were produced by immunoSEQ multiplex PCR, yet TCRdb's version contains in-frame clones alone and is incomplete. The sample has approximately 79,000 clones, around 97% seen once. The sample comprised T cells isolated from PBMCs. The receptor set was obtained from a human donor in good health.

V gene TRBV19 combines with J gene TRBJ2-3, with D maybe TRBD2 (5 bases). There are 13 residues in the CDR3. The V gene's germline CDR1 is LNHDA and CDR2 SQIVND (reference sequence). Trimming left V 7 bases short and J 2 bases short, with 10 bases between. The CDR3 loop reads CASKGGNTDTQYF. Here the CDR3 DNA reads TGTGCCAGTAAAGGAGGCAACACAGATACGCAGTATTTT.

This clone was counted once. V is TRBV5-1 and J is TRBJ1-4, with D unclear. The CDR3 is made up of 15 amino acids. The V end was cut by 1 base, the J end by 0 bases, with 7 bases between. The germline V gene has CDR1 SGHRS and CDR2 YFSETQ. The CDR3 sequence is CASSLRQATNEKLFF. CDR3 DNA sequence: TGCGCCAGCAGCTTGCGGCAGGCAACTAATGAAAAACTGTTTTTT.

V gene TRBV7-9 combines with J gene TRBJ1-1; D not certain. V was pared by 0 bases and J by 4 bases, with 9 bases between. CDR1 SEHNR and CDR2 FQNEAQ come from the germline V gene (reference sequence). CDR3 length: 14 amino acids. CDR3 coding DNA: TGTGCCAGCAGCTTAGCGGGTAGGAGCACTGAAGCTTTCTTT. Translation gives CASSLAGRSTEAFF.

The CDR3 here is CASSQAPLPTRSSGANVLTF. CDR3 sequence (DNA): TGTGCCAGCAGCCAAGCACCCCTGCCAACCCGGAGCTCTGGGGCCAACGTCCTGACTTTC. The V and J genes are TRBV14 and TRBJ2-6; no definite D call. This CDR3 contains 20 residues. V lost 1 base and J lost 0, with 19 bases in between. The germline gives CDR1 SGHDN, CDR2 FVKESK.

The rearrangement links TRBV28 to TRBJ2-3, with 10 bases fitting TRBD2. Trimming cost V 8 bases and J 2 bases; bases outside gene matches: 7. CDR1 MDHEN and CDR2 SYDVKM come from the germline V gene. The CDR3 consists of 15 residues. In DNA, the CDR3 is TGTGCCAGCTGGGATAGCGGGGGGAACACAGATACGCAGTATTTT. The encoded protein is CASWDSGGNTDTQYF. Variable domain in full (rest from reference TRBV28 and TRBJ2-3): DVKVTQSSRYLVKRTGEKVFLECVQDMDHENMFWYRQDPGLGLRLIYFSYDVKMKEKGDIPEGYSVSREKKERFSLILESASTNQTSMYLCASWDSGGNTDTQYFGPGTRLTVL.

This clone was picked up one time. The V gene is TRBV11-3, the J gene TRBJ1-2, with TRBD1 identical over 9 bases. Germline V gene lookup returns CDR1 SGHNT and CDR2 YENEEA. V lost 3 bases and J lost 7; bases outside the gene matches: 9. The CDR3 runs to 15 residues. The CDR3 DNA sequence: TGTGCCAGCAGCTTTTACTGGACAGGGGACGGTGGCTACACCTTC. It translates to CASSFYWTGDGGYTF.

This clone was seen a single time. The chain combines TRBV19 with TRBJ1-2, with 8 bases aligning to TRBD1. The CDR3 runs 14 residues. V shed 6 bases and J 1 base; nucleotides not matched to a gene: 4. Germline V gives CDR1 LNHDA, CDR2 SQIVND (reference sequence). Here the CDR3 reads CASRGQELNYGYTF. The CDR3 region has the DNA TGTGCCAGTAGGGGACAGGAGCTTAACTATGGCTACACCTTC.

The chain has TRBV10-1 and TRBJ2-3; D possibly corresponds to TRBD2 (6 bases). The CDR3 is 16 amino acids. Per germline, CDR1 WNHNN and CDR2 SYGVQD (reference sequence). V lost 2 bases and J 1 base, leaving 13 bases between the germline ends. Written as DNA, the CDR3 is TGCGCCAGCAGTGAGACTACGGAGCGGGGCACAGATACGCAGTATTTT. This translates into CASSETTERGTDTQYF.

This rearrangement joins TRBV6-5 to TRBJ1-5; 7 bases agree with TRBD1. The CDR3 spans 14 residues. V shed 5 bases, J shed 6 bases, and the junction held 7 bases outside the gene matches. CDR1 and CDR2 from the germline V gene are MNHEY and SVGAGI. This chain's CDR3 is CASSRRQGGQPQHF. As DNA, the CDR3 is TGTGCCAGCAGTAGACGACAGGGAGGTCAGCCCCAGCATTTT.

The chain links TRBV5-1 to TRBJ1-2; 8 bases fit TRBD1. Germline loops: CDR1 SGHRS, CDR2 YFSETQ. This CDR3 comprises 14 residues. V shed 3 bases, J shed 6 bases, and the junction held 7 bases outside the gene matches. CDR3 region: CASSSSQGADGYTF. CDR3 in DNA: TGCGCCAGCAGCTCGTCTCAGGGGGCGGATGGCTACACCTTC.

This chain joins TRBV7-6 and TRBJ1-1; 7 positions match TRBD1. The CDR3 is 16 amino acids. The V gene's germline CDR1 is SGHVS and CDR2 FNYEAQ. V lost 6 bases, J lost 0 bases, and 10 bases stayed unmatched. CDR3 loop: CASRPLRGRLNTEAFF. CDR3 nucleotides: TGTGCCAGCAGACCCCTCAGGGGGAGGCTGAACACTGAAGCTTTCTTT.